Below, one T cell receptor (beta chain) is given with its context. Its target is not known. The record originates from a study of cytomegalovirus exposure and HLA in healthy donors. Study-level findings and limits: Other equally common chains were less clonally expanded than HLA-associated TCR beta chains, a later analysis showed. Reports indicated that the classifier achieved high specificity and sensitivity in diagnosing cytomegalovirus status.

The CDR3 extends over 13 amino acids. The germline V gene has CDR1 SGHAT and CDR2 FQNNGV. V was trimmed by 1 base and J by 6 bases, leaving 6 bases between them. PCR employed 60 Vbeta and 13 Jbeta primers. Profiling relied on immunoSEQ multiplex PCR, and the TCRdb table lists in-frame clones only, not all of them. The profile shows 150,000 or so clones, over 75% of them singletons. Sequences were obtained from PBMCs. The TCR comes from a male donor in good health and CMV-seronegative. This chain connects TRBV11-2 to TRBJ2-2; D remains unclear. CDR3 loop: CASSLGAAGELFF. The CDR3 nucleotides read TGTGCCAGCAGCTTAGGGGCCGCCGGGGAGCTGTTTTTT.